These 2 T cell receptor beta chains were all obtained from the same sample, sequenced in a study of control samples from healthy donors and cancer patients (dated by TCRdb to about 2020). Preparation of the library involved the immunoSEQ multiplex PCR assay. TCRdb holds this immuneACCESS table with in-frame rearrangements only. Some clones are missing; in checked studies, unresolved V genes explain under half, and the rest has no known cause. This sample holds fewer than 50,000 clones; more than 90% were observed only once. The ten largest clones represent roughly 0.8% of the sample. The sequencing sample was made of PBMCs. The source is a man younger than 40 with colorectal cancer.

The sample holds one count of this clone. The chain combines TRBV6-5 with TRBJ1-1; D not certain. This CDR3 has 16 residues. Trimming pared 4 bases from V and 0 bases from J, leaving 15 bases between. The germline V gene encodes CDR1 MNHEY and CDR2 SVGAGI. CDR3: CASSFTSGVMNTEAFF. In DNA form, the CDR3 reads TGTGCCAGCAGTTTTACTTCCGGGGTTATGAACACTGAAGCTTTCTTT.

The rearrangement links TRBV6-4 to TRBJ2-1, with 10 positions matching TRBD1. V was clipped by 6 bases and J by 4 bases; unmatched bases: 6. The CDR3 consists of 15 residues. Germline loops: CDR1 MRHNA, CDR2 SNTAGT. The CDR3 DNA reads as TGTGCCAGCAGCCAAGGGACAGGGGATTACAATGAGCAGTTCTTC. Its translation is CASSQGTGDYNEQFF.